Here is one T cell receptor beta chain with its context. As yet, its antigen is unknown. The sample is drawn from a study of OX40 agonist ivuxolimab in advanced cancers. Study in general: Patient treatment consisted of intravenous ivuxolimab administration every 2 weeks at 0.01 to 10 mg/kg. Patients enrolled in dose escalation were diagnosed with hepatocellular carcinoma, melanoma, renal cell or head and neck cancer. Whole-study results and caveats: Dosing at 0.1 to 3.0 mg/kg was accompanied by clonal expansion of CD4+ and CD8+ blood T cells by week 6.

The repertoire was sequenced with immunoSEQ multiplex PCR; TCRdb's copy has only in-frame clones and lacks some. The sample gives over 30,000 clones, 65% to 85% of which show up once; over 8.5% is in the top ten. Trimming left V 3 bases short and J 3 bases short, with 15 bases between. CDR1 and CDR2 from the germline V gene are MGHRA and YSYEKL. The CDR3 is made up of 16 amino acids. This rearrangement joins TRBV4-1 to TRBJ2-1; D is possibly TRBD1 (6 bases). This TCR derives from an adult with an advanced solid tumor such as melanoma, head and neck, liver or kidney cancer. Sequenced here: CD4+ or CD8+ T cells sorted from blood, sampled in a trial of the OX40 agonist ivuxolimab. CDR3 nucleotide sequence: TGCGCCAGCAGCCAGACGGGACACGGTGACTACAATGAGCAGTTCTTC. Translation: CASSQTGHGDYNEQFF.